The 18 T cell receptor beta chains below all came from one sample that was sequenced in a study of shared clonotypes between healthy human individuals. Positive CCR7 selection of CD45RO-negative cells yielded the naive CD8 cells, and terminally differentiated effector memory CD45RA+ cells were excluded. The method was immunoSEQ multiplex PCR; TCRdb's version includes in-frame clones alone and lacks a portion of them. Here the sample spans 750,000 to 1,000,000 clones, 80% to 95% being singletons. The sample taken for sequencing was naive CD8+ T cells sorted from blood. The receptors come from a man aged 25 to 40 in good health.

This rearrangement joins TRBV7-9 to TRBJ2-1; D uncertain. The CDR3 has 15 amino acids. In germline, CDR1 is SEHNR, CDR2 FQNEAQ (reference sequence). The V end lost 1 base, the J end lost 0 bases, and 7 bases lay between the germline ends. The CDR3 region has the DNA TGTGCCAGCAGCTTAGGGTTGAGCTCCTACAATGAGCAGTTCTTC. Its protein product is CASSLGLSSYNEQFF.

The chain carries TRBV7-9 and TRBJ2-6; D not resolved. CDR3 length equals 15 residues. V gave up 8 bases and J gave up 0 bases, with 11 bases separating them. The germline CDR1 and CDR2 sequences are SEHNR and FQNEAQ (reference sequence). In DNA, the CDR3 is TGTGCCAGCGGCCTAACAGACTCTGGGGCCAACGTCCTGACTTTC. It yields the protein CASGLTDSGANVLTF.

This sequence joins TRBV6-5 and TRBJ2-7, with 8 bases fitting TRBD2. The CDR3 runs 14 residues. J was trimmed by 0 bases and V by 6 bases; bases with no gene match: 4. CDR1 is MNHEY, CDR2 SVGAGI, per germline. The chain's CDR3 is CASSGRAGSYEQYF. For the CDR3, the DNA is TGTGCCAGCAGCGGGAGGGCCGGCTCCTACGAGCAGTACTTC.

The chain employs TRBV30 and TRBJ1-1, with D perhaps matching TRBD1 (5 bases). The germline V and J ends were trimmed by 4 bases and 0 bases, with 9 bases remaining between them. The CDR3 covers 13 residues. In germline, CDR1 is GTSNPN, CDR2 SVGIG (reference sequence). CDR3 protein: CAWTGTVNTEAFF. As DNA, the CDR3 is TGTGCCTGGACAGGGACGGTGAACACTGAAGCTTTCTTT.

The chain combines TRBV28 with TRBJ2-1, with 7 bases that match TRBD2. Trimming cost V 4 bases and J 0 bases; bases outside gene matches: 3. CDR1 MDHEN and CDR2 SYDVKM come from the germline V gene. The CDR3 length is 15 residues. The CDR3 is CASSWGGSSYNEQFF. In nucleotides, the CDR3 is TGTGCCAGCAGTTGGGGGGGGAGCTCCTACAATGAGCAGTTCTTC. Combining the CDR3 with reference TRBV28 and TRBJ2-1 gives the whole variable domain DVKVTQSSRYLVKRTGEKVFLECVQDMDHENMFWYRQDPGLGLRLIYFSYDVKMKEKGDIPEGYSVSREKKERFSLILESASTNQTSMYLCASSWGGSSYNEQFFGPGTRLTVL.

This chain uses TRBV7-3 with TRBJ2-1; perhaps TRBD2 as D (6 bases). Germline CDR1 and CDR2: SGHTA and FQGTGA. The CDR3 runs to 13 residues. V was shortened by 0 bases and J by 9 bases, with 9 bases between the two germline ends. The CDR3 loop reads CASSLTGEVEQFF. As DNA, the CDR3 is TGTGCCAGCAGCTTAACCGGGGAGGTTGAGCAGTTCTTC.

The CDR3 spells CASRGTPLSYEQYF. The CDR3 DNA sequence: TGCGCCAGCAGGGGGACTCCTCTCTCCTACGAGCAGTACTTC. J is TRBJ2-7 and V is TRBV10-2; possibly TRBD2 for D (6 bases). CDR1 and CDR2 (germline): WSHSY, SAAADI. With 6 bases removed from V and 0 bases from J, the gap between germline ends came to 12 bases. The CDR3 length is 14 residues.

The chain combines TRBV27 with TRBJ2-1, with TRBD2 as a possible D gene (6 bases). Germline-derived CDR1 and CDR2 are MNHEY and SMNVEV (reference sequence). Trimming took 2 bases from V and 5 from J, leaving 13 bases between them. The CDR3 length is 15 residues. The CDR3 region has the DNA TGTGCCAGCAGTTTACAGGCCGGGAGTGACAATGAGCAGTTCTTC. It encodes CASSLQAGSDNEQFF.

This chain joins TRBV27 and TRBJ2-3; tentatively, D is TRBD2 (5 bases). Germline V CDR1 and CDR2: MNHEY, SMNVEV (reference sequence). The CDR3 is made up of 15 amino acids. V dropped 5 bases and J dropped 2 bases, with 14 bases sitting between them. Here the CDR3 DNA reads TGTGCCAGCAGTCCCATAGCGAACCCCACAGATACGCAGTATTTT. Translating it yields CASSPIANPTDTQYF.

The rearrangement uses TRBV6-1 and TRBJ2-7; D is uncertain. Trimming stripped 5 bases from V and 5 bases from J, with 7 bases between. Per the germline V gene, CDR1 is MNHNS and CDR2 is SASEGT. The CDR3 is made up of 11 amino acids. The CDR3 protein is CASSRRDEQYF. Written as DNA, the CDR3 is TGTGCCAGCAGTCGCCGGGACGAGCAGTACTTC.

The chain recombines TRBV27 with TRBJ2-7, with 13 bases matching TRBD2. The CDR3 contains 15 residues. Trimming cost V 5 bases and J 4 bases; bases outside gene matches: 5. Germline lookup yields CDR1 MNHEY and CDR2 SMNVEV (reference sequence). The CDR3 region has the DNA TGTGCCAGCAGTCGGACTAGCGGGAGTGGGTACGAGCAGTACTTC. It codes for CASSRTSGSGYEQYF.

Here the CDR3 reads CASSATSGNTDTQYF. Here the CDR3 DNA reads TGTGCCAGCAGCGCCACTAGCGGGAACACAGATACGCAGTATTTT. The V call is TRBV9, the J call TRBJ2-3, with TRBD2 matching over 10 bases. Trimming cost V 3 bases and J 2 bases; bases outside gene matches: 3. CDR1 and CDR2 from the germline V gene are SGDLS and YYNGEE. This CDR3 is built from 15 residues.

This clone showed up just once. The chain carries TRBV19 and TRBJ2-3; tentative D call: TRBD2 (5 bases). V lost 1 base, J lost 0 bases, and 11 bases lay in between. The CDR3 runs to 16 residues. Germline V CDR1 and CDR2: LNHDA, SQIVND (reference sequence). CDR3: CASSIGSGGSTDTQYF. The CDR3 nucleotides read TGTGCCAGTAGTATAGGGTCCGGAGGTAGCACAGATACGCAGTATTTT.

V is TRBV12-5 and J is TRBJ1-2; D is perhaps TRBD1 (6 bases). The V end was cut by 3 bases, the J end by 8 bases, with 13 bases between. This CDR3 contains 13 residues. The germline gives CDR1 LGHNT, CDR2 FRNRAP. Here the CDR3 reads CASGFSGEEGYTF. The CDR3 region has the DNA TGTGCTAGTGGTTTTTCAGGGGAGGAAGGCTACACCTTC.

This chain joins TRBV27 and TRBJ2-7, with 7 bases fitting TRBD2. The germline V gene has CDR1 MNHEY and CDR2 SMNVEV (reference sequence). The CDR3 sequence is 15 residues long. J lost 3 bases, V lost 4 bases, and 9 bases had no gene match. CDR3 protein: CASSSPQRGDYEQYF. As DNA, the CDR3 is TGTGCCAGCAGTTCCCCCCAGCGGGGAGACTACGAGCAGTACTTC.

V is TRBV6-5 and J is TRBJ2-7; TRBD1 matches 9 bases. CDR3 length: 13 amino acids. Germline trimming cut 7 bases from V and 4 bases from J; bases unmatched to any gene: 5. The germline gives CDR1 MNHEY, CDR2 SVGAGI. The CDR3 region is CASTQGAIYEQYF. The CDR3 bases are TGTGCCAGCACACAGGGGGCGATTTACGAGCAGTACTTC.

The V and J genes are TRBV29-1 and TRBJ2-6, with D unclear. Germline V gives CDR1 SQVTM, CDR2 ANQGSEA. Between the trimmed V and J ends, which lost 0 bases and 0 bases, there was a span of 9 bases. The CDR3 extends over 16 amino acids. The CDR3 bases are TGCAGCGTTGAAGATCGCTCTATCTCTGGGGCCAACGTCCTGACTTTC. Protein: CSVEDRSISGANVLTF.

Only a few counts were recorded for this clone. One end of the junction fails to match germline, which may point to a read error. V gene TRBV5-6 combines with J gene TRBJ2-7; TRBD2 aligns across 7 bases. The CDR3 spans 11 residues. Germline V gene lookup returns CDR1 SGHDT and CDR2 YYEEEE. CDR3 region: CASSFRDYHSF. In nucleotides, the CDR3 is TGTGCCAGCAGCTTCCGGGACTACCACTCCTTC.